Here is one T cell receptor beta chain with its context. The study enrolled patients aged 18 to 65 with newly diagnosed hyperthyroidism of under 2 months' duration. PBMCs were derived from 10 ml fresh peripheral blood. These data belong to a study of T cells in Graves' hyperthyroidism and ophthalmopathy. Study as a whole: Peripheral blood was obtained at initial diagnosis, preceding any treatment.

The TCR beta CDR3 regions underwent amplification using RNA transcripts as the source. Carried out on the TCR CDR3, a first-round RT-PCR used the HTBI primer set. TCRdb re-called the multiplex PCR reads through MiXCR, storing one row per CDR3 protein. The sample holds a few hundred thousand distinct CDR3 sequences, about 15% seen once. The sample comprised blood. The receptor was derived from a woman in her twenties or thirties with Graves' hyperthyroidism.

The DNA for the CDR3 is TGTGCCAGCAGCGTAGTAGCGGGAGGGGAGCAGTACTTC. This gives the protein CASSVVAGGEQYF. This chain uses TRBV9 with TRBJ2-7, with 11 bases aligning to TRBD2. Germline V gene lookup returns CDR1 SGDLS and CDR2 YYNGEE. The CDR3 totals 13 residues. Trimming took 0 bases from V and 7 from J; bases not matched to a gene: 0.